These T cell receptor delta chains were read from a single sample in a study of Vδ1+ human thymocytes. TCRdb reprocessed the multiplex PCR reads through CATT. The table records approximately 25,000 delta-chain clones, around 7.7% of them present only once. Sequencing was done on a sample of Vdelta1+ gamma-delta thymocytes from the thymus. The receptor source for this set is a girl less than two years old who had congenital heart surgery. CDR3s include the opening cysteine and the closing phenylalanine or tryptophan. Fields, in order: J gene, clone size, V gene, D gene, CDR3 length, CDR3 protein, CDR3 DNA. D genes are given only for firm matches. Size tells how often a clone was seen (once, few, many) or the class of an expanded clone, and some rows leave it out.

j_gene: TRDJ1; abundance: medium-sized; v_gene: TRDV1; d_gene: .; len: 16; CDR3aa: CALGLKVIPDTDKLIF; CDR3nt: TGTGCTCTTGGCCTAAAAGTCATCCCTGACACCGATAAACTCATCTTT
j_gene: TRDJ1; abundance: few; v_gene: TRDV2; d_gene: TRDD3; len: 18; CDR3aa: CACDTVLGDALYTDKLIF; CDR3nt: TGTGCCTGTGACACCGTGCTGGGGGATGCCCTATACACCGATAAACTCATCTTT
j_gene: TRDJ1; abundance: few; v_gene: TRDV1; d_gene: .; len: 20; CDR3aa: CALGAPLSPPHGGQRDKLIF; CDR3nt: TGTGCTCTTGGGGCGCCGCTTTCTCCCCCCCACGGAGGACAACGCGATAAACTCATCTTT
j_gene: TRDJ1; abundance: .; v_gene: TRDV1; d_gene: TRDD3; len: 15; CDR3aa: CALAGTGGYTDKLIF; CDR3nt: TGTGCTCTCGCCGGGACTGGGGGGTACACCGATAAACTCATCTTT
j_gene: TRDJ1; abundance: few; v_gene: TRDV1; d_gene: .; len: 20; CDR3aa: CALGDPFPIGRPKYTDKLIF; CDR3nt: TGTGCTCTTGGGGATCCCTTCCCCATTGGGAGGCCGAAGTACACCGATAAACTCATCTTT
j_gene: TRDJ1; abundance: few; v_gene: TRDV1; d_gene: TRDD2; len: 16; CDR3aa: CALGECCSYQDDKLIF; CDR3nt: TGCGCTCTTGGGGAATGCTGTTCCTACCAGGACGATAAACTCATCTTT
j_gene: TRDJ1; abundance: few; v_gene: TRDV1; d_gene: TRDD2; len: 18; CDR3aa: CALSKLPSYDWASDKLIF; CDR3nt: TGTGCTCTTTCAAAACTGCCTTCCTACGACTGGGCGTCCGATAAACTCATCTTT
j_gene: TRDJ1; abundance: .; v_gene: TRDV1; d_gene: TRDD3; len: 16; CDR3aa: CALGEAQSLLGDKLIF; CDR3nt: TGTGCTCTTGGGGAGGCGCAGTCTCTACTGGGGGATAAACTCATCTTT
j_gene: TRDJ2; abundance: .; v_gene: TRDV1; d_gene: TRDD3; len: 30; CDR3aa: CALGVPHRPPNPAFLHGPLGDTPLTAQLFF; CDR3nt: TGTGCTCTTGGGGTCCCCCACCGGCCACCGAACCCCGCATTTCTTCACGGCCCACTGGGGGATACTCCTTTGACAGCACAACTCTTCTTT
j_gene: TRDJ1; abundance: .; v_gene: TRDV1; d_gene: .; len: 15; CDR3aa: CALGERSQYTDKLIF; CDR3nt: TGTGCTCTTGGGGAACGCTCCCAATACACCGATAAACTCATCTTT
j_gene: TRDJ1; abundance: .; v_gene: TRDV1; d_gene: TRDD3; len: 16; CDR3aa: CALGEHTGENTDKLIF; CDR3nt: TGTGCTCTTGGGGAACATACTGGGGAAAACACCGATAAACTCATCTTT
j_gene: TRDJ1; abundance: few; v_gene: TRDV1; d_gene: .; len: 17; CDR3aa: CALGEPPKGATGDKLIF; CDR3nt: TGTGCTCTTGGGGAGCCTCCTAAAGGGGCCACCGGCGATAAACTCATCTTT
j_gene: TRDJ1; abundance: few; v_gene: TRDV1; d_gene: TRDD3; len: 19; CDR3aa: CALSPLYFSLGIQTDKLIF; CDR3nt: TGTGCTCTCTCCCCCCTCTACTTCTCTTTGGGGATACAAACCGATAAACTCATCTTT
j_gene: TRDJ1; abundance: .; v_gene: TRDV1; d_gene: TRDD3; len: 20; CDR3aa: CALGDCFPLDGGYAHSKLIF; CDR3nt: TGTGCTCTTGGGGATTGTTTTCCCCTCGACGGGGGATACGCGCATTCGAAACTCATCTTT
j_gene: TRDJ1; abundance: .; v_gene: TRDV1; d_gene: TRDD2; len: 20; CDR3aa: CALGEFPTPRACILTDKLIF; CDR3nt: TGTGCTCTTGGGGAATTTCCTACCCCGAGGGCCTGTATTCTGACCGATAAACTCATCTTT
j_gene: TRDJ1; abundance: .; v_gene: TRDV1; d_gene: .; len: 18; CDR3aa: CALGEPSALWEVTDKLIF; CDR3nt: TGTGCTCTTGGGGAACCATCCGCCCTGTGGGAGGTCACCGATAAACTCATCTTT
j_gene: TRDJ1; abundance: .; v_gene: TRDV1; d_gene: .; len: 13; CDR3aa: CALGTTLKGKLIF; CDR3nt: TGTGCTCTTGGGACCACCCTTAAAGGTAAACTCATCTTT
j_gene: TRDJ1; abundance: .; v_gene: TRDV1; d_gene: TRDD3; len: 22; CDR3aa: CALGDHFPWGIRRLVGTDKLIF; CDR3nt: TGTGCTCTTGGGGACCATTTCCCCTGGGGGATACGCCGCCTAGTAGGCACCGATAAACTCATCTTT
j_gene: TRDJ1; abundance: .; v_gene: TRDV1; d_gene: .; len: 12; CDR3aa: CALGELRHKLIF; CDR3nt: TGTGCTCTTGGGGAACTCCGCCATAAACTCATCTTT
j_gene: TRDJ1; abundance: few; v_gene: TRDV1; d_gene: TRDD3; len: 20; CDR3aa: CALGEVLRFTGGYFTDKLIF; CDR3nt: TGTGCTCTTGGGGAAGTCCTACGCTTTACTGGGGGATACTTCACCGATAAACTCATCTTT
j_gene: TRDJ1; abundance: few; v_gene: TRDV1; d_gene: TRDD3; len: 19; CDR3aa: CALGGENLRGIPYTDKLIF; CDR3nt: TGTGCTCTTGGGGGGGAGAACCTAAGAGGGATACCATACACCGATAAACTCATCTTT
j_gene: TRDJ1; abundance: few; v_gene: TRDV1; d_gene: .; len: 22; CDR3aa: CALGPGKDPTRETRRDTDKLIF; CDR3nt: TGTGCTCTTGGCCCCGGGAAAGACCCTACTCGTGAGACGCGTAGGGACACCGATAAACTCATCTTT
j_gene: TRDJ2; abundance: few; v_gene: TRDV1; d_gene: TRDD3; len: 23; CDR3aa: CALGELNPAKRGIRRALTAQLFF; CDR3nt: TGTGCTCTTGGGGAACTAAATCCGGCAAAGCGGGGGATAAGGAGAGCTTTGACAGCACAACTCTTCTTT
j_gene: TRDJ1; abundance: few; v_gene: TRDV1; d_gene: TRDD3; len: 17; CDR3aa: CALGERAGILYTDKLIF; CDR3nt: TGTGCTCTTGGGGAACGGGCGGGGATACTCTACACCGATAAACTCATCTTT
j_gene: TRDJ1; abundance: .; v_gene: TRDV1; d_gene: TRDD3; len: 26; CDR3aa: CALGELVASDTPLLGDTIGYTDKLIF; CDR3nt: TGTGCTCTTGGGGAACTAGTCGCCTCTGACACCCCCCTACTGGGGGATACGATAGGGTACACCGATAAACTCATCTTT
j_gene: TRDJ1; abundance: few; v_gene: TRDV1; d_gene: TRDD3; len: 18; CDR3aa: CALGGRSEVLGDTVGLIF; CDR3nt: TGTGCTCTTGGGGGCCGGTCAGAGGTACTGGGGGACACTGTTGGACTCATCTTT
j_gene: TRDJ1; abundance: .; v_gene: TRDV1; d_gene: TRDD3; len: 18; CDR3aa: CALGVLTQTGGYGYKLIF; CDR3nt: TGTGCTCTTGGGGTCCTTACGCAGACTGGGGGATACGGATATAAACTCATCTTT
j_gene: TRDJ1; abundance: .; v_gene: TRDV1; d_gene: TRDD3; len: 23; CDR3aa: CALGEPVYTESTGGYYLTGKLIF; CDR3nt: TGTGCTCTTGGGGAACCGGTTTATACTGAGAGTACTGGGGGATACTACCTCACCGGTAAACTCATCTTT
j_gene: TRDJ1; abundance: .; v_gene: TRDV1; d_gene: .; len: 12; CDR3aa: CALRFYTDKLIF; CDR3nt: TGTGCTCTCCGGTTCTACACCGATAAACTCATCTTT
j_gene: TRDJ1; abundance: .; v_gene: TRDV1; d_gene: TRDD3; len: 19; CDR3aa: CALGTLWPTLGDRRRELIF; CDR3nt: TGTGCTCTTGGGACCCTCTGGCCTACACTGGGGGATAGGAGACGGGAACTCATCTTT
j_gene: TRDJ1; abundance: .; v_gene: TRDV1; d_gene: TRDD3; len: 15; CDR3aa: CALGKGTGGTDKLIF; CDR3nt: TGTGCTCTTGGGAAGGGTACTGGGGGGACCGATAAACTCATCTTT
j_gene: TRDJ1; abundance: .; v_gene: TRDV1; d_gene: .; len: 15; CDR3aa: CALGEFTSLLGKLIF; CDR3nt: TGTGCTCTTGGGGAATTCACCTCCTTACTGGGTAAACTCATCTTT
j_gene: TRDJ1; abundance: .; v_gene: TRDV1; d_gene: .; len: 13; CDR3aa: CALGELRSGGLHF; CDR3nt: TGTGCTCTTGGGGAACTGCGTTCCGGGGGACTTCACTTT
j_gene: TRDJ1; abundance: few; v_gene: TRDV1; d_gene: TRDD3; len: 20; CDR3aa: CALLIGLGDSLSSSWDKLIF; CDR3nt: TGTGCTCTTCTTATAGGGCTGGGGGATAGTCTCTCCTCCAGTTGGGATAAACTCATCTTT
j_gene: TRDJ1; abundance: .; v_gene: TRDV2; d_gene: .; len: 20; CDR3aa: CACSCSPESDFISLHDKLIF; CDR3nt: TGTGCCTGTTCCTGTTCCCCAGAGAGCGACTTTATATCCCTTCACGATAAACTCATCTTT
j_gene: TRDJ1; abundance: medium-sized; v_gene: TRDV2; d_gene: TRDD3; len: 16; CDR3aa: CACGRGYSVDTDKLIF; CDR3nt: TGTGCCTGTGGTCGGGGATACTCGGTTGACACCGATAAACTCATCTTT
j_gene: TRDJ1; abundance: few; v_gene: TRDV1; d_gene: .; len: 14; CDR3aa: CALGEPSPPDKLIF; CDR3nt: TGTGCTCTTGGGGAACCCTCCCCCCCCGATAAACTCATCTTT
j_gene: TRDJ1; abundance: few; v_gene: TRDV1; d_gene: TRDD3; len: 20; CDR3aa: CALGEEGERGSLGDRDKLIF; CDR3nt: TGTGCTCTTGGGGAAGAAGGAGAAAGGGGCTCGCTGGGGGATCGCGATAAACTCATCTTT
j_gene: TRDJ1; abundance: few; v_gene: TRDV1; d_gene: .; len: 15; CDR3aa: CALGEPLLPHDKLIF; CDR3nt: TGTGCTCTTGGGGAACCCCTCCTTCCCCACGATAAACTCATCTTT
j_gene: TRDJ1; abundance: .; v_gene: TRDV1; d_gene: .; len: 21; CDR3aa: CALGEPLKAVSYRLHTDKLIF; CDR3nt: TGTGCTCTTGGGGAACCGTTGAAGGCGGTTTCCTATAGGCTACACACCGATAAACTCATCTTT
j_gene: TRDJ1; abundance: .; v_gene: TRDV1; d_gene: .; len: 14; CDR3aa: CALGELGARDKLIF; CDR3nt: TGTGCTCTTGGGGAACTGGGGGCTAGAGATAAACTCATCTTT
j_gene: TRDJ1; abundance: .; v_gene: TRDV1; d_gene: TRDD3; len: 24; CDR3aa: CALGELHPFPVLLGDFAYTDKLIF; CDR3nt: TGTGCTCTTGGGGAACTCCATCCTTTCCCAGTCCTACTGGGGGATTTCGCGTACACCGATAAACTCATCTTT
j_gene: TRDJ1; abundance: .; v_gene: TRDV2; d_gene: TRDD3; len: 20; CDR3aa: CAYDILQAPLLGDTADKLIF; CDR3nt: TGTGCCTACGATATACTACAAGCACCGCTACTGGGGGATACGGCCGATAAACTCATCTTT
j_gene: TRDJ1; abundance: few; v_gene: TRDV1; d_gene: TRDD3; len: 20; CDR3aa: CALGNGWGILGSHHTDKLIF; CDR3nt: TGTGCTCTTGGGAACGGGTGGGGAATACTGGGGAGCCACCACACCGATAAACTCATCTTT
j_gene: TRDJ1; abundance: .; v_gene: TRDV1; d_gene: .; len: 19; CDR3aa: CALGDTRTTVLPGTDKLIF; CDR3nt: TGTGCTCTTGGGGACACCCGTACTACCGTACTCCCGGGCACCGATAAACTCATCTTT
j_gene: TRDJ1; abundance: few; v_gene: TRDV1; d_gene: TRDD3; len: 22; CDR3aa: CALGEPKAFPLLGDRDADKLIF; CDR3nt: TGTGCTCTTGGGGAACCGAAGGCCTTCCCGCTACTGGGGGATCGTGACGCCGATAAACTCATCTTT
j_gene: TRDJ1; abundance: .; v_gene: TRDV1; d_gene: .; len: 19; CDR3aa: CALGRRPSGGYPRPDKLIF; CDR3nt: TGTGCTCTTGGGAGAAGACCTAGTGGGGGCTACCCTCGACCCGATAAACTCATCTTT
j_gene: TRDJ1; abundance: few; v_gene: TRDV1; d_gene: TRDD3; len: 27; CDR3aa: CALGEQSPHDRYPGGTGGCPGTDKLIF; CDR3nt: TGTGCTCTTGGGGAACAGTCCCCACATGATAGGTACCCCGGGGGTACTGGGGGATGCCCCGGCACCGATAAACTCATCTTT
j_gene: TRDJ1; abundance: .; v_gene: TRDV1; d_gene: .; len: 14; CDR3aa: CALGDFTLSDKLIF; CDR3nt: TGTGCTCTTGGGGATTTCACCTTAAGCGATAAACTCATCTTT
j_gene: TRDJ1; abundance: few; v_gene: TRDV1; d_gene: .; len: 17; CDR3aa: CALGERRTHVGHDKLIF; CDR3nt: TGTGCTCTTGGGGAAAGGCGGACCCACGTGGGCCACGATAAACTCATCTTT
j_gene: TRDJ1; abundance: .; v_gene: TRDV1; d_gene: TRDD3; len: 29; CDR3aa: CALGELPQSSIALVLGDTKVCLSTDKLIF; CDR3nt: TGTGCTCTTGGGGAATTACCCCAGTCTTCCATTGCTTTGGTACTGGGGGATACTAAGGTATGTCTCTCCACCGATAAACTCATCTTT
j_gene: TRDJ1; abundance: few; v_gene: TRDV1; d_gene: TRDD3; len: 23; CDR3aa: CALGELKAFLTWGIEGYTDKLIF; CDR3nt: TGTGCTCTTGGGGAACTAAAGGCCTTCCTGACCTGGGGGATAGAGGGGTACACCGATAAACTCATCTTT